One sample yielded the 25 T cell receptor beta chains listed below, sequenced in a study of spatial heterogeneity in lung cancer. Broader study findings: One measure, the expanded intratumoral alpha and beta TCR count, tracked tumor mutation counts.

As to time point: sample taken at primary tumor resection. These receptors are not linked to any known antigen. Each CDR3 protein gets one entry after TCRdb re-called the 5' RACE reads with MiXCR. Of 12,000 or so distinct CDR3 sequences listed, approximately 14% are singletons. The material was lung tumor tissue, obtained at surgery. These receptors were taken from a male donor with early-stage non-small cell lung cancer.

This clonotype counts as medium-sized (0.01 to 0.1%). This rearrangement joins TRBV29-1 to TRBJ1-1; D is unclear. The CDR3 has 10 amino acids. Germline CDR1 and CDR2: SQVTM and ANQGSEA. Between the trimmed V and J ends, which lost 7 bases and 5 bases, there was a span of 8 bases. The CDR3 sequence: CSAGTTEAFF. CDR3 nucleotides: TGCAGCGCCGGTACGACTGAAGCTTTCTTT.

The rearrangement joins TRBV7-2 to TRBJ2-7, with TRBD2 as a possible D gene (5 bases). This CDR3 contains 12 residues. V was pared by 6 bases and J by 6 bases, with 12 bases between. The germline CDR1 and CDR2 sequences are SGHTA and FQGNSA. CDR3 loop: CASSFEGFEQYF. CDR3 in DNA: TGTGCCAGCAGTTTTGAGGGTTTCGAGCAGTACTTC.

This clonotype was observed a handful of times. The V gene is TRBV20-1, the J gene TRBJ2-1; a possible D gene is TRBD2 (6 bases). The CDR3 consists of 15 residues. Per the germline V gene, CDR1 is DFQATT and CDR2 is SNEGSKA (reference sequence). The V end was cut by 0 bases, the J end by 10 bases, with 19 bases between. CDR3 region: CSARDRGGSHGEQFF. CDR3 DNA sequence: TGCAGTGCTAGAGATCGGGGAGGTTCCCATGGGGAGCAGTTCTTC.

The chain links TRBV6-2 or TRBV6-3 to TRBJ2-3; D gene ambiguous. Germline V CDR1 and CDR2: MNHEY, SVGEGT. Trimming left V 4 bases short and J 0 bases short, with 8 bases between. This CDR3 region has 14 residues. CDR3 region: CASSLGISTDTQYF. CDR3 sequence (DNA): TGTGCCAGCAGTTTGGGAATAAGCACAGATACGCAGTATTTT.

This clonotype was counted a few times. The rearrangement links TRBV27 to TRBJ2-7; a possible D gene is TRBD1 (6 bases). The CDR3 totals 15 residues. Germline assignment: CDR1 MNHEY and CDR2 SMNVEV (reference sequence). Trimming took off 5 bases at V and 5 bases at J, with 19 bases between the two ends. This CDR3 reads CASSPRQAGQNEQYF. In nucleotides, the CDR3 is TGTGCCAGCAGTCCGCGACAGGCGGGTCAGAACGAGCAGTACTTC.

This clonotype was counted ten times or more. The chain employs TRBV6-5 and TRBJ1-2; no firm D call. CDR1 is MNHEY, CDR2 SVGAGI, per germline. V lost 2 bases to trimming and J lost 0 bases, with 10 bases between them. CDR3 length: 15 residues. DNA of the CDR3: TGTGCCAGCAGTTACAATGGGGATCCTAACTATGGCTACACCTTC. This sequence encodes CASSYNGDPNYGYTF.

This clonotype was recorded a few times. A read error may be the cause here, since a much bigger clone is one base away. The chain employs TRBV18 and TRBJ1-5; unclear D gene. The CDR3 is 13 residues long. CDR1 is KGHSH, CDR2 LQKENI, per germline. The CDR3 sequence is CVSSPTADQPQHF. CDR3 DNA sequence: TGTGTCAGCTCGCCGACGGCAGATCAGCCCCAGCATTTT. The full variable domain, its missing parts supplied by reference TRBV18 and TRBJ1-5, is NAGVMQNPRHLVRRRGQEARLRCSPMKGHSHVYWYRQLPEEGLKFMVYLQKENIIDESGMPKERFSAEFPKEGPSILRIQQVVRGDSAAYFCVSSPTADQPQHFGDGTRLSIL.

V is TRBV24-1 and J is TRBJ1-5; TRBD1 agrees at 8 bases. Unmatched junction bases numbered 3, after V lost 6 bases and J lost 6 bases. CDR3 size: 13 residues. Germline loops: CDR1 KGHDR, CDR2 SFDVKD. The CDR3 loop is CATSSTGAQPQHF. The CDR3 DNA sequence: TGTGCCACCAGTTCGACAGGGGCTCAGCCCCAGCATTTT.

The V gene is TRBV5-6, the J gene TRBJ2-5; no reliable D call. The CDR3 has 14 amino acids. Trimming took off 4 bases at V and 1 base at J, with 11 bases between the two ends. The V gene's germline CDR1 is SGHDT and CDR2 YYEEEE. The CDR3 spells CASSPLSPQETQYF. In nucleotides, the CDR3 is TGTGCCAGCAGCCCGCTTTCGCCCCAAGAGACCCAGTACTTC.

This clonotype was picked up many times. V and J are TRBV7-2 and TRBJ2-7; 14 bases agree with TRBD2. The CDR3 length is 19 residues. The J segment lost 4 bases and the V segment lost 5 bases, leaving 16 bases of the junction unmatched. The germline V gene has CDR1 SGHTA and CDR2 FQGNSA. CDR3 in DNA: TGTGCCAGCAGCCCCCCCTTCGACTGGGGACTAGCGGGAGCATACGAGCAGTACTTC. This translates into CASSPPFDWGLAGAYEQYF.

This clonotype was counted only a few times. The chain combines TRBV7-9 with TRBJ2-5, with D tentatively TRBD2 (6 bases). CDR3 size: 10 residues. Germline assignment: CDR1 SEHNR and CDR2 FQNEAQ (reference sequence). The CDR3 DNA follows: TGTTCCGGGGGCCAAGAGACCCAGTACTTC. Translation gives CSGGQETQYF.

This clonotype was seen ten or more times. J is TRBJ2-3 and V is TRBV11-2; maybe TRBD1 (6 bases). The germline CDR1 and CDR2 sequences are SGHAT and FQNNGV. This CDR3 spans 13 amino acids. Deletions cut 8 bases from V and 3 bases from J, with 12 bases between. CDR3 sequence (DNA): TGTGCCAGCCTGACGGGGACAACAGATACGCAGTATTTT. Protein sequence: CASLTGTTDTQYF.

The chain employs TRBV5-1 and TRBJ2-7, with D tentatively TRBD1 (6 bases). CDR1 and CDR2 (germline): SGHRS, YFSETQ. The CDR3 has 13 amino acids. The V and J ends lost 4 bases and 3 bases respectively, with 11 bases between them. CDR3 sequence reads: CASSRGQSYEQYF. CDR3 DNA: TGCGCCAGCAGCCGCGGACAGAGCTACGAGCAGTACTTC.

By sample fraction, this clonotype is medium-sized (0.01 to 0.1%). This chain joins TRBV12-3 or TRBV12-4 and TRBJ1-2; no reliable D call. The CDR3 loop spans 14 amino acids. The V end lost 3 bases, the J end lost 13 bases, and 21 bases lay between the germline ends. DNA of the CDR3: TGTGCCAGCAGTTTGTCCCTGGGGTACGATCGCTCCACCTTC. Protein: CASSLSLGYDRSTF.

The genes are TRBV5-1 and TRBJ2-5; D is unclear. The CDR3 runs 14 residues. V gave up 2 bases and J gave up 1 base, with 9 bases separating them. Germline V CDR1 and CDR2: SGHRS, YFSETQ. CDR3 loop: CASSFPGSQETQYF. CDR3 sequence (DNA): TGCGCCAGCAGCTTTCCAGGTTCCCAAGAGACCCAGTACTTC.

This clonotype was detected many times. The V gene is TRBV29-1, the J gene TRBJ2-7; no clear D gene. There are 14 residues in the CDR3. V shed 1 base and J shed 4 bases, with 14 bases lying between them. Germline-derived CDR1 and CDR2 are SQVTM and ANQGSEA. The CDR3 region has the DNA TGCAGCGTTGAAGGTGCCCCCTTTTCGTACGAGCAGTACTTC. It specifies CSVEGAPFSYEQYF.

Concerning this clonotype itself: This sequence may be a read error, since a much larger clone differs from it by one base. The V and J genes are TRBV27 and TRBJ2-6; 7 nucleotides align to TRBD1. The CDR3 is 17 amino acids. CDR1 MNHEY and CDR2 SMNVEV come from the germline V gene (reference sequence). In DNA, the CDR3 is TGTGTCAGCGGTAGGGACAGCTCCATCTCTGGGGCCAACGTCCTGACTTTC. As protein: CVSGRDSSISGANVLTF.

This clonotype was counted at least ten times. The chain combines TRBV20-1 with TRBJ2-2; 13 bases line up with TRBD2. CDR1 DFQATT and CDR2 SNEGSKA come from the germline V gene (reference sequence). Trimming took 6 bases from V and 6 from J; bases not matched to a gene: 4. This CDR3 is 14 amino acids long. CDR3 amino acids: CSAELAGGAGELFF. The DNA of the CDR3 is TGCAGTGCGGAACTAGCGGGAGGGGCCGGGGAGCTGTTTTTT.

This clonotype came up many times. The chain recombines TRBV5-4 with TRBJ2-5; 14 bases fit TRBD2. J was trimmed by 2 bases and V by 3 bases; bases with no gene match: 9. The germline V gene has CDR1 SGHNT and CDR2 YYREEE (reference sequence). The CDR3 is 18 amino acids. The CDR3 here is CASSSPSGTSGSQETQYF. For the CDR3, the DNA is TGTGCCAGCAGCTCACCTTCCGGGACTAGCGGGAGTCAAGAGACCCAGTACTTC. Looking up the rest from reference TRBV5-4 and TRBJ2-5 gives the full variable domain: ETGVTQSPTHLIKTRGQQVTLRCSSQSGHNTVSWYQQALGQGPQFIFQYYREEENGRGNFPPRFSGLQFPNYSSELNVNALELDDSALYLCASSSPSGTSGSQETQYFGPGTRLLVL.

There are a few counts of this clonotype. The genes are TRBV20-1 and TRBJ1-2; 9 nucleotides agree with TRBD1. V lost 6 bases and J lost 4; bases outside the gene matches: 12. The CDR3 spans 15 residues. CDR1 is DFQATT and CDR2 is SNEGSKA in the germline V gene (reference sequence). The CDR3 region is CSAERPGTGIYGYTF. The CDR3 DNA is TGCAGTGCGGAACGTCCCGGGACAGGGATCTATGGCTACACCTTC.

In this sample, this clonotype turned up a few times. The genes are TRBV24-1 and TRBJ2-6; D unresolved. CDR3 length equals 13 residues. Between the trimmed V and J ends, which lost 6 bases and 1 base, there was a span of 3 bases. Per the germline V gene, CDR1 is KGHDR and CDR2 is SFDVKD. CDR3 DNA sequence: TGTGCCACCAGTCTATCTGGGGCCAACGTCCTGACTTTC. It encodes CATSLSGANVLTF.

This clonotype was counted at least ten times. The rearrangement links TRBV7-2 to TRBJ2-1, with D unresolved. The CDR3 is 13 residues long. Trimming took 5 bases from V and 6 from J, leaving 11 bases between them. Per the germline V gene, CDR1 is SGHTA and CDR2 is FQGNSA. CDR3 region: CASSPGPTNEQFF. The CDR3 nucleotides are TGTGCCAGCAGCCCCGGGCCTACCAATGAGCAGTTCTTC.

This clonotype was picked up many times. The rearrangement links TRBV20-1 to TRBJ2-7; 7 bases agree with TRBD2. The CDR3 contains 16 residues. Losses at the gene ends were 1 base for V and 2 bases for J; bases not matched to a gene: 11. Germline CDR1 reads DFQATT; CDR2 reads SNEGSKA (reference sequence). As DNA, the CDR3 is TGCAGTGCTAGAGGGGTTGTAGCGGGCTATACCTACGAGCAGTACTTC. Its protein is CSARGVVAGYTYEQYF.

This clonotype has ten or more counts. V usage is TRBV20-1 and J usage is TRBJ2-2, with D perhaps TRBD1 or TRBD2 (6 bases each). This CDR3 comprises 13 residues. Trimming took 5 bases from V and 8 from J, leaving 15 bases between them. Germline CDR1 DFQATT, CDR2 SNEGSKA (reference sequence). CDR3 sequence (DNA): TGCAGTGCTCCAGGGGACTCGACGGGGGAGCTGTTTTTT. As protein: CSAPGDSTGELFF.

This clonotype was recorded a few times. In nucleotides, the CDR3 is TGTGCCAGCAGTTTGAGGGCCTATGGCTACACCTTC. Amino acids: CASSLRAYGYTF. This chain connects TRBV28 to TRBJ1-2, with D uncertain. Germline CDR1 and CDR2: MDHEN and SYDVKM. V lost 3 bases and J lost 4, with 6 bases in between. CDR3 length: 12 amino acids.